This T cell receptor beta chain was recovered during a study of patients and donors after allogeneic stem cell transplantation (dated by TCRdb to 2020 to 2021). The method was RT-PCR. The run used a NextSeq 550. TCRdb trimmed the raw reads at Q25, called clones with MiXCR and kept productive beta chains. Every CDR3 protein is listed once, alongside the most common genes and DNA of its rows. Within this sample are fewer than 180,000 distinct CDR3 sequences, with about a third of them counted one time only. The top ten constitute about 50% of the sample. The CDR3 has 16 amino acids, counting the end cysteine and phenylalanine. Only the CDR3 DNA stays, 48 bases, in frame from base 1. The germline V gene encodes CDR1 MNHNS and CDR2 SASEGT. At the junction V is shortened by 6 bases and J by 4 bases; bases outside the gene matches: 12. Details on this clonotype: This receptor's antigen is unknown. One base away there is no much larger clone; base qualities are not given.

Sequenced: blood, either unsorted or a sorted T cell fraction (not recorded which). The chain links TRBV6-1 with TRBJ1-5; 7 nucleotides in the junction match TRBD1. This TCR was sampled from a human donor who was either an allogeneic HSCT recipient or a stem cell or donor lymphocyte infusion donor (not recorded which). It is not recorded whose cells these are; they may come from a transplant donor. The CDR3 in this case is CASSADRRFPNQPQHF. The nucleotide sequence reads TGTGCCAGCAGCGCGGACAGGAGGTTCCCAAATCAGCCCCAGCATTTT.